This T cell receptor beta chain was documented in a study of control samples from healthy donors and cancer patients. This CDR3 is 14 amino acids long. Germline CDR1 MDHEN, CDR2 SYDVKM. Trimming took 6 bases from V and 1 from J, leaving 9 bases between them. TCRdb keeps only in-frame clones here, not all; method: immunoSEQ multiplex PCR. The data show around 130,000 clones, under 90% seen once. This TCR came from a man aged 50 or older with head and neck cancer. The sample comprised PBMCs. The gene calls are TRBV28 and TRBJ2-2, with D perhaps matching TRBD1 (5 bases). CDR3 nucleotides: TGTGCCAGCAGACCCGGACAGAACACCGGGGAGCTGTTTTTT. Residues: CASRPGQNTGELFF.